These 5 T cell receptor beta chains were all obtained from the same sample, sequenced in a study of Ad26.COV2.S vaccination and SARS-CoV-2 variants. Measured with immunoSEQ multiplex PCR; TCRdb has only the in-frame clones, and not every one. Of roughly 320,000 clones listed, 86% are singletons. The treatment is: about 20 received Ad26.COV2.S at low or high dose, single or two shots; about 5 received placebo; per-sample allocation not given. Day 63 after the first vaccine or placebo injection was the time point for sampling. The material was peripheral blood, obtained in a trial of Ad26.COV2.S vaccine versus placebo. The receptors stem from a person aged 18 to 65 who received the Ad26.COV2.S COVID-19 vaccine or a placebo.

This chain connects TRBV4-2 to TRBJ2-7, with 8 bases that match TRBD2. The V segment lost 1 base and the J segment 0 bases; nucleotides outside the gene matches: 8. The CDR3 has 17 residues. Germline V gives CDR1 LGHNA, CDR2 YNFKEQ. For the CDR3, the DNA is TGTGCCAGCAGCCAAGGGCTTAGCGGGGTGAGCTCCTACGAGCAGTACTTC. This sequence encodes CASSQGLSGVSSYEQYF.

CDR3 DNA sequence: TGCGCCAGCAGCCGGGACAGGAGACAAGAGACCCAGTACTTC. Amino acid sequence: CASSRDRRQETQYF. The chain has TRBV5-1 and TRBJ2-5; 8 positions agree with TRBD1. The length of the CDR3 is 14 residues. V gave up 4 bases and J gave up 2 bases; unmatched junction bases: 4. In germline, CDR1 is SGHRS, CDR2 YFSETQ.

V and J are TRBV6-4 and TRBJ1-2, with D unresolved. Germline lookup yields CDR1 MRHNA and CDR2 SNTAGT. V shed 6 bases and J shed 4 bases, with 6 bases lying between them. This CDR3 has 11 amino acids. The CDR3 here is CASRGIYGYTF. CDR3 nucleotides: TGTGCCAGCAGGGGTATCTATGGCTACACCTTC.

In this sample, this clone turned up once. The V gene is TRBV6-6, the J gene TRBJ1-4; maybe TRBD1 (5 bases). The V gene lost 6 bases and the J gene lost 3 bases, with 14 bases spanning the gap. The germline gives CDR1 MNHNY, CDR2 SVGAGI (reference sequence). CDR3 length equals 15 residues. CDR3 DNA: TGTGCCAGCAGGGGGGGAGCTTTAGCTAATGAAAAACTGTTTTTT. Amino acids: CASRGGALANEKLFF.

This clone came up many times. The rearrangement joins TRBV4-1 to TRBJ2-2; no firm D call. Trimming shortened V by 0 bases and J by 10 bases, and 15 bases separated the two germline ends. The CDR3 consists of 15 residues. Per the germline V gene, CDR1 is MGHRA and CDR2 is YSYEKL. The CDR3 sequence: CASSQERSHGVELFF. In nucleotides, the CDR3 is TGCGCCAGCAGCCAAGAGCGATCTCATGGCGTGGAGCTGTTTTTT.